Here is one T cell receptor (beta chain) with its context. The antigen is not known. TCRdb keeps only in-frame clones here, not all; method: immunoSEQ multiplex PCR. The data hold 55,000 to 70,000 clones, with approximately 80% observed a single time. The source of the sample is a study of OX40 agonist ivuxolimab in advanced cancers. Looking at the study overall: Melanoma, hepatocellular carcinoma, head and neck or renal cell cancer occurred in dose-escalation patients.

Samples of blood were obtained at baseline, on cycle 4 day 1, and on cycle 7 day 1. Study-wide points: Some patients without response likewise showed low normalized clonal expansion.

The TCR was taken from an adult with an advanced solid tumor such as melanoma, head and neck, liver or kidney cancer. Sequencing used CD4+ or CD8+ T cells sorted from blood, obtained in a trial of the OX40 agonist ivuxolimab.

The CDR3 loop is CASSAERSGNQPQHF. CDR3 DNA: TGTGCCAGCAGCGCTGAGAGGAGCGGTAATCAGCCCCAGCATTTT. The chain employs TRBV9 and TRBJ1-5; unclear D gene. The germline CDR1 and CDR2 sequences are SGDLS and YYNGEE. V was cut by 3 bases and J by 4 bases, with 14 bases left in between. This CDR3 is 15 amino acids long.